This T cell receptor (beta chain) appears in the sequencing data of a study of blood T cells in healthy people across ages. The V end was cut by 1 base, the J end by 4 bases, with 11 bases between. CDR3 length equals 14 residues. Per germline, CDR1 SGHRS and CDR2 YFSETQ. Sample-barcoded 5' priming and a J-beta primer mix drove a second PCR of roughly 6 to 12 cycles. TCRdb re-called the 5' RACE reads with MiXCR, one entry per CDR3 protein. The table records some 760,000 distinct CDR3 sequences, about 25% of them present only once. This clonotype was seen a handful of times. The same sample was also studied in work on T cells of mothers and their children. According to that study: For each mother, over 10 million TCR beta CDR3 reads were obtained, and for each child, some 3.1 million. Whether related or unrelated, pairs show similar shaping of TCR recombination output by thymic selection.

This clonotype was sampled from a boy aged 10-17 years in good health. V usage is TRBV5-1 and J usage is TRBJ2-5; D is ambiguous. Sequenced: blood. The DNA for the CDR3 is TGCGCCAGCAGCTTGAGTGGGGTTTCAGAGACCCAGTACTTC. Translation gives CASSLSGVSETQYF.